This T cell receptor (beta chain) was profiled in a study of beta chain features in type 1 diabetes. The sequenced template was cDNA made from the entire isolated RNA. Profiling relied on immunoSEQ multiplex PCR, and the TCRdb table lists in-frame clones only, not all of them. This table has 300,000 to 400,000 clones, 8% appearing once. Germline-derived CDR1 and CDR2 are SGHTA and FQGNSA. CDR3 length: 15 residues. The V and J ends lost 2 bases and 7 bases, in that order; junction bases with no gene match: 5. Stem cell-like memory, regulatory, central memory and naive CD4+ cells were sorted via CD45RO/CCR7/CD25/CD127/CD95/CD27.

The V gene is TRBV7-2, the J gene TRBJ1-5; 10 bases are shared with TRBD1. Sequencing was carried out using central memory CD4+ T cells from blood. This clonotype originated in a woman under 30 in good health. The CDR3 sequence is CASSLLGTGEQPQHF. The CDR3 bases are TGTGCCAGCAGCTTACTCGGGACAGGGGAACAGCCCCAGCATTTT.